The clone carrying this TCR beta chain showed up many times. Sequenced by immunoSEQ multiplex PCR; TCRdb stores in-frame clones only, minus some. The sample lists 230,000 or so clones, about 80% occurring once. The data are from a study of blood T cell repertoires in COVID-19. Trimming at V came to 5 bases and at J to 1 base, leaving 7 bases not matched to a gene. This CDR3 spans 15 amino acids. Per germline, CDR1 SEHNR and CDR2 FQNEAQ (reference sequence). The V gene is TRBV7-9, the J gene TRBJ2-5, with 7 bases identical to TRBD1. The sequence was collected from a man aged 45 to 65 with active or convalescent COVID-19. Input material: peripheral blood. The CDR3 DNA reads TGTGCCAGCAGCGTACAGGGGCCTACCCAAGAGACCCAGTACTTC. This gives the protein CASSVQGPTQETQYF. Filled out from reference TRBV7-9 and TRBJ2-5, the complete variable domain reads DTGVSQNPRHKITKRGQNVTFRCDPISEHNRLYWYRQTLGQGPEFLTYFQNEAQLEKSRLLSDRFSAERPKGSFSTLEIQRTEQGDSAMYLCASSVQGPTQETQYFGPGTRLLVL.